What follows are 5 T cell receptor beta chains derived from one specimen sequenced in a study of T cells of healthy individuals (dated by TCRdb to between 2018 and 2020). Receptors were amplified or captured by 5' RACE. For sequencing, an Illumina MiSeq was employed. Starting from the raw public reads, TCRdb applied fastp trimming at Q25, assembled clones with MiXCR and retained in-frame beta chains. Every distinct CDR3 protein forms one entry, paired with its most common genes and DNA. The table for this sample lists 40,000 to 65,000 distinct CDR3 sequences; approximately 15% of them were counted only once. Together, the top ten hold around 15% of the sample. The receptors were gathered from a human donor in good health.

This clonotype was detected many times. The V gene is TRBV20-1, the J gene TRBJ2-3; 10 bases align to TRBD2. This CDR3 has 14 amino acids. The J segment lost 1 base and the V segment lost 4 bases, leaving 2 bases of the junction unmatched. CDR1 is DFQATT and CDR2 is SNEGSKA in the germline V gene (reference sequence). CDR3 nucleotides: TGCAGTGCTACTAGCGGGAGTGGCACAGATACGCAGTATTTT. Amino acid sequence: CSATSGSGTDTQYF.

The CDR3 DNA reads as TGTGCCAGCAGGGACAGGGGGCTATCCTCCTACAATGAGCAGTTCTTC. It translates to CASRDRGLSSYNEQFF. V is TRBV2 and J is TRBJ2-1; 11 bases are shared with TRBD1. The ends lost 6 bases at V and 0 bases at J; junction bases unmatched: 4. This CDR3 contains 16 residues. Germline V gene data show CDR1 as SNHLY and CDR2 as FYNNEI.

The sample holds many counts of this clonotype. The chain joins TRBV6-5 to TRBJ1-1; 8 positions agree with TRBD1. The CDR3 has 17 residues. From germline, CDR1 is MNHEY and CDR2 SVGAGI. The junction had 12 bases not matched to a gene; V was cut back by 6 bases and J by 0 bases. The DNA of the CDR3 is TGTGCCAGCAGCCCAATCGACGGGACAGGCCTGAACACTGAAGCTTTCTTT. Its translation: CASSPIDGTGLNTEAFF.

A few counts support this clonotype. This rearrangement joins TRBV4-1 to TRBJ2-7; TRBD2 aligns across 8 bases. Losses at the gene ends were 4 bases for V and 6 bases for J; bases not matched to a gene: 8. Germline V lookup: CDR1 MGHRA, CDR2 YSYEKL. This CDR3 contains 14 residues. DNA of the CDR3: TGCGCCAGCAGCCGCGGACTAGCAGTACCCGAGCAGTACTTC. It codes for CASSRGLAVPEQYF.

The V gene is TRBV10-3, the J gene TRBJ2-5, with D perhaps TRBD2 (5 bases). With 4 bases removed from V and 4 bases from J, the gap between germline ends came to 10 bases. Germline V gene lookup returns CDR1 ENHRY and CDR2 SYGVKD. The CDR3 is 13 amino acids. CDR3 nucleotide sequence: TGTGCCATCAGTGCCTTCCGGGGAGAGACCCAGTACTTC. Its translation: CAISAFRGETQYF.